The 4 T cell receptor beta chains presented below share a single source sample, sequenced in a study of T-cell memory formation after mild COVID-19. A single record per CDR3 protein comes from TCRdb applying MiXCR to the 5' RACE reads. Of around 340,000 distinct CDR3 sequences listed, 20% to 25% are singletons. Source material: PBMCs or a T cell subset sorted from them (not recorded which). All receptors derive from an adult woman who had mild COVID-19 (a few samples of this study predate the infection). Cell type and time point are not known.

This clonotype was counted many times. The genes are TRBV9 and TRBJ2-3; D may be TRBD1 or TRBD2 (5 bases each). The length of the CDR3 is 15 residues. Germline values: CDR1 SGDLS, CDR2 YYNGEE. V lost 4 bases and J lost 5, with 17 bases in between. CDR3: CASSPEGQGRDTQYF. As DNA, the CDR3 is TGTGCCAGCAGCCCTGAGGGGCAGGGTAGAGATACGCAGTATTTT.

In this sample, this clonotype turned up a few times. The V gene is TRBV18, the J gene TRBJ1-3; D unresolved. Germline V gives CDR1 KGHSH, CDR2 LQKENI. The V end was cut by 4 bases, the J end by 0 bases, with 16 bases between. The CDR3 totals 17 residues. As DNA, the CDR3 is TGTGCCAGCTCACAAATGGTAGCGGCGGCCTCTGGAAACACCATATATTTT. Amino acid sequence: CASSQMVAAASGNTIYF.

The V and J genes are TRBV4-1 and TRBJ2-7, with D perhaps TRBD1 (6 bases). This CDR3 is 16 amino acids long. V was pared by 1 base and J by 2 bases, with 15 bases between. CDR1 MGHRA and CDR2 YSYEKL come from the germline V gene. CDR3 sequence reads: CASSQGFPRGTYEQYF. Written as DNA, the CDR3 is TGCGCCAGCAGCCAAGGGTTCCCGAGGGGGACCTACGAGCAGTACTTC.

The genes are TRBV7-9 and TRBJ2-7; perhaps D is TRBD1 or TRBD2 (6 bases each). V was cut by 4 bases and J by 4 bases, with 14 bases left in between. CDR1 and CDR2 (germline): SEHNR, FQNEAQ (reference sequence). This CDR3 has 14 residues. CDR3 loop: CASSSTRGTYEQYF. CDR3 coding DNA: TGTGCCAGCAGCTCGACGAGGGGGACTTACGAGCAGTACTTC.